This TCR beta chain was sequenced in a study of tumor-infiltrating lymphocytes in primary liver carcinoma. Blood RNA originated from unsorted whole blood, with germline DNA additionally extracted. With chronic HBV infection, the patients were also treatment-naive. The study, taken as a whole, reports: Reduced overlap was seen in tumor-adjacent and tumor-blood pairs versus tumor region pairs.

This CDR3 has 15 residues. Germline assignment: CDR1 GTSNPN and CDR2 SVGIG (reference sequence). V lost 4 bases to trimming and J lost 1 base; unmatched junction nucleotides: 6. As for this clonotype: Its antigen is currently unknown.

With a constant-region primer, TCR beta cDNA was made from approximately 450 ng of total RNA. Modified slightly, ARM-PCR produced TCR beta libraries over three nested multiplex PCR rounds. Researchers ran the first two PCR rounds for approximately 9 cycles each with TRBV1-TRBV30 forward primers and a C-beta reverse primer. TCRdb re-analysed the multiplex PCR reads in MiXCR, keeping a single row per CDR3 protein. The data hold 320,000 or so distinct CDR3 sequences, with roughly two thirds observed a single time. J is TRBJ2-3 and V is TRBV30; 9 bases are shared with TRBD2. The TCR originated in a man between 35 and 55 years old with primary liver carcinoma and hepatitis B virus infection. Sequencing was done on a sample of peripheral blood. CDR3 region: CAWNTWTSGTDTQYF. The DNA for the CDR3 is TGTGCCTGGAACACATGGACTAGCGGCACAGATACGCAGTATTTT. The full variable domain, rest sourced from reference TRBV30 and TRBJ2-3, is SQTIHQWPATLVQPVGSPLSLECTVEGTSNPNLYWYRQAAGRGLQLLFYSVGIGQISSEVPQNLSASRPQDRQFILSSKKLLLSDSGFYLCAWNTWTSGTDTQYFGPGTRLTVL.